This TCR beta chain was found in a study of cytomegalovirus exposure and HLA in healthy donors. Use of 60 Vbeta and 13 Jbeta primers characterized the PCR. Profiling relied on immunoSEQ multiplex PCR, and the TCRdb table lists in-frame clones only, not all of them. The sample yields roughly 150,000 clones, around four fifths seen once. The study, taken as a whole, reports: A few CMV-associated chains proved CMV antigen-specific in vitro.

V was clipped by 8 bases and J by 3 bases; unmatched bases: 7. Germline CDR1 reads SGHKS; CDR2 reads YYEKEE (reference sequence). The CDR3 sequence is 13 residues long. This clone was detected only a few times. What it binds is not known. The receptor's source is a boy aged 2 to 9 in good health and CMV-seronegative. Sequencing was performed on PBMCs. The genes are TRBV5-5 and TRBJ1-1; 7 nucleotides align to TRBD1. The DNA for the CDR3 is TGTGCCAGTCGTGATACAGGGGACACTGAAGCTTTCTTT. It specifies CASRDTGDTEAFF.